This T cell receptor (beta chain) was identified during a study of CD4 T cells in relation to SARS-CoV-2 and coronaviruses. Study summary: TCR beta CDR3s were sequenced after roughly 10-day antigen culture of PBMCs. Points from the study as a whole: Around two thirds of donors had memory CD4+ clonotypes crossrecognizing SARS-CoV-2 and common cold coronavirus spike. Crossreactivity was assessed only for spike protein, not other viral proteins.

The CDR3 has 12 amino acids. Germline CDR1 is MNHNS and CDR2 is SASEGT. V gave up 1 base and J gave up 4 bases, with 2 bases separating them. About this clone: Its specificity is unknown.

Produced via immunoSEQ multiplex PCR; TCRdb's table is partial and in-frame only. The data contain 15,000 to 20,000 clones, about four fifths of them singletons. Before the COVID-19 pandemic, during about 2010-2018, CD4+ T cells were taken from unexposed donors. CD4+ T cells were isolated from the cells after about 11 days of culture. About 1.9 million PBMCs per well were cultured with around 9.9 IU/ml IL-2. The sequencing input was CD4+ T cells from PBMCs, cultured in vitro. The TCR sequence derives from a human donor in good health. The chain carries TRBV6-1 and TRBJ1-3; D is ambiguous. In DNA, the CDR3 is TGTGCCAGCAGTGAAGTCGGAAACACCATATATTTT. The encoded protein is CASSEVGNTIYF.